This TCR beta chain was retrieved from a study of blood T cell repertoires in COVID-19. The protocol was immunoSEQ multiplex PCR, while the TCRdb copy is restricted to in-frame clones and leaves out a portion. Counted here are fewer than 350,000 clones, around 88% occurring once; the ten biggest clones make up approximately 2.2%. Material for sequencing was peripheral blood. The sequence was collected from a woman in her twenties or thirties who had recovered from COVID-19.

The CDR3 DNA is TGTGCCAGTTCGCCCGGGACAGGGTCCTACGAGCAGTACTTC. It yields the protein CASSPGTGSYEQYF. V gene TRBV19 combines with J gene TRBJ2-7, with TRBD1 matching 9 bases. Germline CDR1 reads LNHDA; CDR2 reads SQIVND (reference sequence). There are 14 residues in the CDR3. V trimming: 8 bases; J trimming: 1 base; junction bases outside the gene matches: 6.